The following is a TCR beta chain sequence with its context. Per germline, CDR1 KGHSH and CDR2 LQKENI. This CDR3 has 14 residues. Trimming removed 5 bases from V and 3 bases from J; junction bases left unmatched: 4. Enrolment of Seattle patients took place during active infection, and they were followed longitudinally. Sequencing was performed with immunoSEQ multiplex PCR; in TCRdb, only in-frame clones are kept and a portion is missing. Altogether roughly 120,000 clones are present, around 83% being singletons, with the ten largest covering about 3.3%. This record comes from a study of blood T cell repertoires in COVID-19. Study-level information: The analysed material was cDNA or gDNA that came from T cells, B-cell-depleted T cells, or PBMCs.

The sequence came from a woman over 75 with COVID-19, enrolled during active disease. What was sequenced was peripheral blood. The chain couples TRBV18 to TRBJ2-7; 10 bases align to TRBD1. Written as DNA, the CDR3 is TGTGCCAGCTCAATGGGACAGGGGAACTACGAGCAGTACTTC. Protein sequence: CASSMGQGNYEQYF.